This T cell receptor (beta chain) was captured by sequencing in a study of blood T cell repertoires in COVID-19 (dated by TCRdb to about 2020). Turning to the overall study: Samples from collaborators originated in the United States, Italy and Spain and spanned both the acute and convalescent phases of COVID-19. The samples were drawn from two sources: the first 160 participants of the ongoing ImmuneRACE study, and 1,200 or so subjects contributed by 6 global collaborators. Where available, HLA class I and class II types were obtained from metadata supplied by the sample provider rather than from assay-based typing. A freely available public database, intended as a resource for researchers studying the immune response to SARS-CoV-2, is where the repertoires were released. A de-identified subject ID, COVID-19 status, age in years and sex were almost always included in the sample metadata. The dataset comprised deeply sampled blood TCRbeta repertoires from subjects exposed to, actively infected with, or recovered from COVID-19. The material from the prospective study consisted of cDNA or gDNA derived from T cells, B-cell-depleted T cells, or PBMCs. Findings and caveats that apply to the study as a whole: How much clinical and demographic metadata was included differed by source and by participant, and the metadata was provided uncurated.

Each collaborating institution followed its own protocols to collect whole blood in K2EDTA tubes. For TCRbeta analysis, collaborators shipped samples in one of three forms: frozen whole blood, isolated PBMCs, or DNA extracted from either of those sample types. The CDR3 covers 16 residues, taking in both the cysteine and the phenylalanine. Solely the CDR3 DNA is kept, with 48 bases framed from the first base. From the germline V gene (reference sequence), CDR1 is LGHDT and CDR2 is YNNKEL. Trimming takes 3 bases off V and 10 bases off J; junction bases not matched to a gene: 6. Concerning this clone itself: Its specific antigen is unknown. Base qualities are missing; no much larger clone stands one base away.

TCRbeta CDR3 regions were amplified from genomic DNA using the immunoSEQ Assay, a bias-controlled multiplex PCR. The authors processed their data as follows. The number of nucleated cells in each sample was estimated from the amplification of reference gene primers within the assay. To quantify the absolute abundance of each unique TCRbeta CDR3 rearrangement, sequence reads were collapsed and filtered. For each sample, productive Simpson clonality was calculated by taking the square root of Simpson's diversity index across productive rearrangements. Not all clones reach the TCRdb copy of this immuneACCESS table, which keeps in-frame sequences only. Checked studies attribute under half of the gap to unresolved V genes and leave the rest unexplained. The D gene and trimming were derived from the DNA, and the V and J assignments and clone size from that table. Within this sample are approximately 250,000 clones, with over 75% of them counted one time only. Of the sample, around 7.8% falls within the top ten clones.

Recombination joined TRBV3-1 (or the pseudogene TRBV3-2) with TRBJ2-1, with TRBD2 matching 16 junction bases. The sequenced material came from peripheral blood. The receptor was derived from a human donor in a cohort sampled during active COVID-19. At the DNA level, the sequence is TGTGCCAGCAGCCACTCAGGGACTAGCGGGAGGGTAGAGCAGTTCTTC. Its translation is CASSHSGTSGRVEQFF.